A selection of T cell receptor beta chains follows, all from one sample in a study of blood T cell repertoires in COVID-19. Measured with immunoSEQ multiplex PCR; TCRdb has only the in-frame clones, and not every one. The repertoire holds 100,000 to 120,000 clones, with nearly 90% as singletons. Material for sequencing was peripheral blood. All receptors come from a human donor in a cohort sampled during active COVID-19. CDR3s leave out the opening cysteine and the closing phenylalanine or tryptophan. The D gene is left open where the match is weak.

CDR3aa: ASSQRQANTGELF; j_gene: TRBJ2-2; len: 13; d_gene: -; v_gene: TRBV27
CDR3aa: ASSVAGTGLYEQY; j_gene: TRBJ2-7; len: 13; d_gene: TRBD1; v_gene: TRBV9
CDR3aa: ASSYSGRGTDTQY; j_gene: TRBJ2-3; len: 13; d_gene: TRBD2; v_gene: TRBV6-5
CDR3aa: ASSLGGLPESEAF; j_gene: TRBJ1-1; len: 13; d_gene: TRBD1; v_gene: TRBV5-1
CDR3aa: AAETSGSYEQY; j_gene: TRBJ2-7; len: 11; d_gene: TRBD2; v_gene: TRBV28
CDR3aa: ASSGFGQGRSYNEQF; j_gene: TRBJ2-1; len: 15; d_gene: TRBD1; v_gene: TRBV25-1
CDR3aa: ASSPPGTVNQPQH; j_gene: TRBJ1-5; len: 13; d_gene: -; v_gene: TRBV18
CDR3aa: ASSYSTGGPTDTQY; j_gene: TRBJ2-3; len: 14; d_gene: TRBD1; v_gene: TRBV6-5
CDR3aa: ASSFGQAGEQY; j_gene: TRBJ2-7; len: 11; d_gene: TRBD1; v_gene: TRBV7-2
CDR3aa: SVRQGSYEQY; j_gene: TRBJ2-7; len: 10; d_gene: TRBD1; v_gene: TRBV29-1
CDR3aa: ASSRTPGGWNSPLH; j_gene: TRBJ1-6; len: 14; d_gene: TRBD1; v_gene: TRBV2
CDR3aa: ASSPTGYEQY; j_gene: TRBJ2-7; len: 10; d_gene: -; v_gene: TRBV18
CDR3aa: ASSPGGSSGSMTYNEQF; j_gene: TRBJ2-1; len: 17; d_gene: TRBD2; v_gene: TRBV7-9
CDR3aa: ASSPPDRGIAGYT; j_gene: TRBJ1-2; len: 13; d_gene: TRBD1; v_gene: TRBV7-9
CDR3aa: ASSQEGRAWRNEKLF; j_gene: TRBJ1-4; len: 15; d_gene: -; v_gene: TRBV3-1/TRBV3-2
CDR3aa: ATSRDQGPNQPQH; j_gene: TRBJ1-5; len: 13; d_gene: -; v_gene: TRBV15
CDR3aa: ASSSIRDRGYATGELF; j_gene: TRBJ2-2; len: 16; d_gene: TRBD1; v_gene: TRBV7-3
CDR3aa: AERNSGANVLT; j_gene: TRBJ2-6; len: 11; d_gene: -; v_gene: TRBV30
CDR3aa: ASSRDLTSGGDTQY; j_gene: TRBJ2-3; len: 14; d_gene: TRBD2; v_gene: TRBV5-1
CDR3aa: ASSYSGVGGYT; j_gene: TRBJ1-2; len: 11; d_gene: -; v_gene: TRBV6-2/TRBV6-3
CDR3aa: ASSMGEGGTPLH; j_gene: TRBJ1-6; len: 12; d_gene: -; v_gene: TRBV19
CDR3aa: SASDRGYTDTQY; j_gene: TRBJ2-3; len: 12; d_gene: TRBD1; v_gene: TRBV29-1
CDR3aa: ASSYNREAF; j_gene: TRBJ1-1; len: 9; d_gene: -; v_gene: TRBV6-5
CDR3aa: ASSYSTSGRNTQY; j_gene: TRBJ2-3; len: 13; d_gene: TRBD2; v_gene: TRBV6-2/TRBV6-3
CDR3aa: ASSYSWTGNQPQH; j_gene: TRBJ1-5; len: 13; d_gene: TRBD1; v_gene: TRBV6-5
CDR3aa: ASSSRDPGDTEAF; j_gene: TRBJ1-1; len: 13; d_gene: -; v_gene: TRBV7-9
CDR3aa: ASSVAFAGGAVETQY; j_gene: TRBJ2-5; len: 15; d_gene: -; v_gene: TRBV19
CDR3aa: ASTQGSLTRLNTEAF; j_gene: TRBJ1-1; len: 15; d_gene: -; v_gene: TRBV5-1